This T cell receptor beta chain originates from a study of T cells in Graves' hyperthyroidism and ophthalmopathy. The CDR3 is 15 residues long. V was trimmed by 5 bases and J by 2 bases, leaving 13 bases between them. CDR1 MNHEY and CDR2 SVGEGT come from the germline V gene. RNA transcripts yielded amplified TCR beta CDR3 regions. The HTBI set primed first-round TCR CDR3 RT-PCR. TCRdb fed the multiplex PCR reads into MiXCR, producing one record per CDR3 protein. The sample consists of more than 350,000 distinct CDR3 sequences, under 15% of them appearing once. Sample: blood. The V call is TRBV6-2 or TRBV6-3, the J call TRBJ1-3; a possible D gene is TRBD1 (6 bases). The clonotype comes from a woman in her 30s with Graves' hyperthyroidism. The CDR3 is CASSDGGVTGNTIYF. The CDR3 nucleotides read TGTGCCAGCAGTGACGGGGGCGTAACTGGAAACACCATATATTTT.